This TCR beta chain comes out of a study of CD8 T cells in Susac syndrome. General study results and limits: The study admitted that it had a relatively small number of individuals in its TCR sequencing and HLA analysis.

The authors negatively isolated CD8+ and CD4+ T cells and FACS-enriched TEMRA cells. In the case of this clonotype: Its antigen is not known.

Trimming took 0 bases from V and 5 from J; bases not matched to a gene: 4. Germline V gene lookup returns CDR1 LGHNA and CDR2 YNFKEQ. The CDR3 contains 15 residues. RNA amounts of roughly 0.45 to 1 ug underwent reverse transcription with random hexamers. Amplification of the TCR beta CDR3 was carried out by immunoSEQ multiplex PCR, which spanned a total of 54 Vbeta and 13 Jbeta segments. One entry per CDR3 protein, called by TCRdb with MiXCR from the immunoSEQ multiplex PCR reads. The repertoire holds 160,000 or so distinct CDR3 sequences, over 95% seen once, with roughly 0.16% in the top ten. The chain has TRBV4-2 and TRBJ2-7; 10 bases line up with TRBD2. Material for sequencing was CD8+ T cells from PBMCs. This TCR was sampled from a human donor with multiple sclerosis. The CDR3 nucleotides read TGTGCCAGCAGCCAAGAGGGACTAGCGTCTCACGAGCAGTACTTC. Protein sequence: CASSQEGLASHEQYF.